This T cell receptor (beta chain) was recorded in a study of neurological immune-mediated disorders. This clonotype was counted between two and nine times. Its antigen is currently unknown. This CDR3 is built from 13 residues. CDR1 is LGHDT, CDR2 YNNKEL, per germline (reference sequence). The ends were cut back, 0 bases at V and 7 bases at J, with 10 bases in the middle. Study outcomes and limitations: Patients with HTLV-1-associated myelopathy showed the most TCR clonal expansion. Those with multiple sclerosis showed the least, falling below healthy controls. Repertoires from 18 of 34 multiple sclerosis patients grouped phylogenetically into a related-CDR3 cluster, suggesting a possible signature. Across subjects, expanded clones had no CDR3 amino acid sequences in common, pointing to private repertoires in all groups.

TCRdb re-called the 5' RACE reads with MiXCR, one entry per CDR3 protein. The repertoire holds over 45,000 distinct CDR3 sequences, with approximately 3.3% as singletons. Sequencing used PBMCs. The rearrangement joins TRBV3-1 to TRBJ2-7, with D tentatively TRBD2 (5 bases). The TCR was taken from a middle-aged man with multiple sclerosis. For the CDR3, the DNA is TGTGCCAGCAGCCAAGATAGGAGGAGGGAGCAGTACTTC. Protein: CASSQDRRREQYF.